This TCR beta chain was captured in a study of Graves' ophthalmopathy and Graves' hyperthyroidism. Points from the study as a whole: Appearing in blood as well were most expanded thyroid clonotypes above 0.001 frequency. Using 13 signatures, a model distinguished ophthalmopathy from stable hyperthyroidism, reaching about 90% sensitivity and 81.08% specificity.

At least ten counts were recorded for this clonotype. Its antigen is not identified. CDR3 length: 13 residues. Germline CDR1 and CDR2: SGHDN and FVKESK. V was clipped by 4 bases and J by 8 bases, with 9 bases between them. Amplifying from RNA transcripts, the study obtained TCR beta CDR3 regions. An opening RT-PCR round employed HTBI primers and preceded a second-round multiplex PCR. TCRdb itself ran the multiplex PCR reads through MiXCR, one entry per CDR3 protein. The table records over 650,000 distinct CDR3 sequences, approximately 39% of them present only once. This TCR was recovered from an adult man with Graves' ophthalmopathy. Sequences were obtained from peripheral blood. The genes are TRBV14 and TRBJ1-6; D is uncertain. CDR3 sequence (DNA): TGTGCCAGCAGCCTTTTAGTTGATTCACCCCTCCACTTT. It codes for CASSLLVDSPLHF.